The source of this T cell receptor (beta chain) is a study of vaccination effects on CD4 cells after COVID-19. Concerning this clone itself: The antigen is undetermined.

The assay was immunoSEQ multiplex PCR, and TCRdb's table has in-frame clones only and misses some. The sample includes about 70,000 clones, 77% seen only once; the top ten take around 2.1%. V was cut by 0 bases and J by 8 bases, with 5 bases left in between. Germline lookup yields CDR1 LGHNA and CDR2 YNFKEQ. The CDR3 extends over 12 amino acids. When around nine days of culture had elapsed, CD4+ T cells were isolated. Sample: CD4+ T cells from PBMCs cultured without peptide, taken before COVID-19 vaccination. The gene calls are TRBV4-2 and TRBJ2-1; D is uncertain. This TCR came from a human donor who received a COVID-19 vaccine. The CDR3 region has the DNA TGTGCCAGCAGCCAAGATCGTGATGAGCAGTTCTTC. This sequence encodes CASSQDRDEQFF.